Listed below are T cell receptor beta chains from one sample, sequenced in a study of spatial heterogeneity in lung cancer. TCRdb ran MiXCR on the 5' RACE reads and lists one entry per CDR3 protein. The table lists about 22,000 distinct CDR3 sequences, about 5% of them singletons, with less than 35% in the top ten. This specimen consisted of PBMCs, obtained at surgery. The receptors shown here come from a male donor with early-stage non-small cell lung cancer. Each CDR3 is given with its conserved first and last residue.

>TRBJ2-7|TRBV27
CASTRTGGYEQYF
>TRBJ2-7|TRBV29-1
CSVEGDSTYEQYF
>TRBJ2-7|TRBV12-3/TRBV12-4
CASSRGSLTYEQYF
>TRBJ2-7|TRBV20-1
CSAPIPSASLSYEQYF
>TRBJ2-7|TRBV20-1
CSARRTYEQYF
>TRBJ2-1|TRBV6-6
CASSYQLLAGGPNEQFF
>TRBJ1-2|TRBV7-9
CASSSGVLYGYTF
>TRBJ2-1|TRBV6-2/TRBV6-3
CASIGLRGNYNEQFF
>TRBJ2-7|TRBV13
CASSLRGSLSYEQYF
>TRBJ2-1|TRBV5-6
CASSTGTGGYNEQFF
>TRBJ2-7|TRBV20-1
CSATDGGLTEQYF
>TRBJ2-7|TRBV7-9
CASGGGLGYEQYF
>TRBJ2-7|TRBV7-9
CASSIGHEQYF
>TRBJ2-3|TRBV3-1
CASSSTSDTQYF
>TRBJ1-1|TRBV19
CASSTRTGEAFF
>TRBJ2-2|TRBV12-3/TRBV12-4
CASTQGVAGGTGELFF
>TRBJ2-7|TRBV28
CASSSTLGGMIYEQYF
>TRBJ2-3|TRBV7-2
CASSPYTDTQYF
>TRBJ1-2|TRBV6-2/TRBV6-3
CASSYSTDRRGGYTF
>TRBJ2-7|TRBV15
CATSTPGGGPYEQYF
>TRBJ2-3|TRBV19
CASSIPYNTDTQYF
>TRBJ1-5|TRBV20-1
CSASAGTGGQPQHF
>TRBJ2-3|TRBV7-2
CASSRVSGGAADTQYF